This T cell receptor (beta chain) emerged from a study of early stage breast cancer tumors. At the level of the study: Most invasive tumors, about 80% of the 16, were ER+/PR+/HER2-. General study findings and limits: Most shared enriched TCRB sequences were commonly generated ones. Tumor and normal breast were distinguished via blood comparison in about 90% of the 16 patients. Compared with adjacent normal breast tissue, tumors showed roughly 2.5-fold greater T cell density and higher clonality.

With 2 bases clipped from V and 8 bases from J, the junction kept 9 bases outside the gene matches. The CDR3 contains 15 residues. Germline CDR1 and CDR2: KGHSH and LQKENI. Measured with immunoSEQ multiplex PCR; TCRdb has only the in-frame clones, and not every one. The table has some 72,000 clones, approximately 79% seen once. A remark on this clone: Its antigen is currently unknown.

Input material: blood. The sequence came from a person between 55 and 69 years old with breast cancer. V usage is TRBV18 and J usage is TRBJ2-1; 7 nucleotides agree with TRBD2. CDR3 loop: CASSPATSRFDEQFF. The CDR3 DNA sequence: TGTGCCAGCTCACCAGCGACTAGCCGTTTCGATGAGCAGTTCTTC.